This is a list of T cell receptor beta chains from one sample in a study of blood T cells in healthy people across ages. TCRdb itself ran the 5' RACE reads through MiXCR, one entry per CDR3 protein. Of 1,800,000 or so distinct CDR3 sequences in the sample, about 39% were seen once. The sequencing sample was made of blood. Receptors were obtained from a human donor in good health. Each CDR3 is given without its conserved first and last residue. The D gene is left open where the match is weak.

>TRBD1|TRBJ2-7|TRBV28
ASSLGQAEQY
>NA|TRBJ2-1|TRBV20-1
SARVGQLGGARNEQF
>NA|NA|TRBV11-2
ASSSVRGSGYEQY
>TRBD1|TRBJ1-5|TRBV7-2
ASSFGQGGNRPQH
>TRBD1|TRBJ1-5|TRBV12-3/TRBV12-4
ASSPGTGRYSNQPQH
>NA|TRBJ1-5|TRBV12-3/TRBV12-4
ASSPISAYQPQH
>NA|TRBJ1-5|TRBV7-2
ACSLRSSQPQH
>NA|TRBJ2-5|TRBV15
ATSDNRRYQETQY
>NA|TRBJ2-4|TRBV7-8
ASSLKTGEKNIQY
>NA|TRBJ2-1|TRBV15
ATSRDWPAQF
>NA|TRBJ1-1|TRBV12-5
ASGLTVEAF
>TRBD1|TRBJ1-1|TRBV2
ASSPLEGQSEAF
>TRBD2|TRBJ2-1|TRBV5-6
ASSLSGVERADSGGRNEQF
>NA|TRBJ2-2|TRBV7-8
ASSPRTATNTGELF
>TRBD1|TRBJ1-5|TRBV7-8
ASSRPTGMSNQPRH
>NA|TRBJ1-6|TRBV4-1
ASSQGGGWSPLH
>NA|TRBJ2-3|TRBV29-1
SVDFSDTQDTQY
>TRBD2|TRBJ2-3|TRBV20-1
SAPKPGLSTDTQY
>NA|TRBJ1-1|TRBV4-3
ASSQRGFATEAF
>NA|TRBJ2-3|TRBV27
ASSIRPADTQY
>NA|TRBJ2-1|TRBV10-3
AISGGLAADEQF
>NA|TRBJ2-6|TRBV6-6
ASSYGRFSGANVLT
>NA|TRBJ2-1|TRBV12-5
ASGLVRIGRGGQDNEQF
>TRBD2|TRBJ2-7|TRBV20-1
SASASRGGYEQY
>NA|TRBJ2-3|TRBV7-2
ASSPTGRQQY
>NA|TRBJ1-2|TRBV7-2
ASSLFGGRGYT
>TRBD2|TRBJ2-5|TRBV20-1
SAPLDRGGYETQY
>TRBD1|TRBJ2-4|TRBV18
TSSPQTGENIQY
>TRBD1|TRBJ2-5|TRBV4-2
ASSPLTGTGPKETQY
>TRBD2|TRBJ2-5|TRBV7-2
ASAGGGGLETQY
>NA|TRBJ2-2|TRBV6-2/TRBV6-3
ASSWGAGNTGELF
>NA|TRBJ1-1|TRBV20-1
SARELQAAGEAF
>NA|TRBJ1-2|TRBV7-2
ASSSSWGEDYGYT
>TRBD1|TRBJ1-2|TRBV4-1
ASRPGQGLNYGYT
>NA|TRBJ2-3|TRBV5-1
ASSLDYFTDTQY
>NA|TRBJ1-2|TRBV28
ASSHTLGTGYGYT
>TRBD2|TRBJ2-1|TRBV7-9
ASSPLAGAYNEQF
>NA|TRBJ1-2|TRBV7-2
ASSLALGQPSYGYT
>NA|TRBJ2-3|TRBV5-6
ARGDTDTQY
>NA|TRBJ2-3|TRBV5-1
ASSLVRSHLQY
>NA|TRBJ2-4|TRBV20-1
SARRGEWAKNIQY
>TRBD1|TRBJ2-3|TRBV9
ASSVGSGQASDTQY
>NA|TRBJ2-7|TRBV7-6
ASSLNEFVEQY
>TRBD1|TRBJ2-4|TRBV12-3/TRBV12-4
ASILQGAGGEQY
>NA|TRBJ2-3|TRBV20-1
SAVLVGGTDTQY
>TRBD1|TRBJ2-7|TRBV20-1
SARGWGQSHQEQY
>TRBD1|TRBJ2-7|TRBV7-2
ASSSLGQTSYEQY
>NA|TRBJ2-7|TRBV20-1
SASVSSSEQY
>TRBD2|TRBJ2-7|TRBV5-1
ASSHGLAISYEQY
>TRBD2|TRBJ2-1|TRBV27
ASLLTSGPRDEQF
>TRBD2|TRBJ2-5|TRBV4-3
ASSQDPLLAGGPRETQY